The 5 T cell receptor beta chains below all came from one sample that was sequenced in a study of T cell responses to AZD1222 COVID-19 vaccine. Some clones are missing from TCRdb's copy, which holds only in-frame ones; the method was immunoSEQ multiplex PCR. The sample contains around 120,000 clones, around 88% of which appear only once. The sample here was peripheral blood, taken on day 0 of AZD1222 vaccination. The receptors originated from an adult in good health.

The CDR3 nucleotides read TGTGCCAGCAGACCGACCAATGGAAACACCATATATTTT. Amino acids: CASRPTNGNTIYF. V gene TRBV6-5 combines with J gene TRBJ1-3; D unclear. Trimming took off 6 bases at V and 3 bases at J, with 9 bases between the two ends. The CDR3 is made up of 13 amino acids. Germline V gene sequence: CDR1 MNHEY, CDR2 SVGAGI.

The J gene is TRBJ1-5, the V gene TRBV6-5; 7 bases are a match to TRBD1. V gave up 6 bases and J gave up 2 bases; unmatched junction bases: 7. The CDR3 loop spans 15 amino acids. Germline V CDR1 and CDR2: MNHEY, SVGAGI. The CDR3 DNA is TGTGCCAGCAGAGCCCAGGGGGTCGGCAATCAGCCCCAGCATTTT. Translating it yields CASRAQGVGNQPQHF.

This clone was observed a few times. This sequence joins TRBV10-1 and TRBJ2-5; TRBD1 or TRBD2 may be the D gene (6 bases each). Trimming removed 7 bases from V and 6 bases from J, with 12 bases in between. This CDR3 is built from 12 residues. Germline assignment: CDR1 WNHNN and CDR2 SYGVQD (reference sequence). CDR3 sequence: CASKTGRQTQYF. The CDR3 bases are TGCGCCAGCAAAACAGGGAGGCAGACCCAGTACTTC.

V gene TRBV27 combines with J gene TRBJ2-3, with a weak D call TRBD2 (5 bases). There are 11 residues in the CDR3. Germline lookup yields CDR1 MNHEY and CDR2 SMNVEV (reference sequence). Trimming pared 5 bases from V and 6 bases from J, leaving 6 bases between. In DNA form, the CDR3 reads TGTGCCAGCAGTGTAGCGGATACGCAGTATTTT. It codes for CASSVADTQYF.

The chain has TRBV5-1 and TRBJ1-3; TRBD1 is a possible D gene (5 bases). The germline V and J ends were trimmed by 0 bases and 0 bases, with 10 bases remaining between them. CDR3 length equals 16 residues. Germline CDR1 is SGHRS and CDR2 is YFSETQ. The CDR3: CASSLGTRGSGNTIYF. CDR3 nucleotide sequence: TGCGCCAGCAGCTTGGGGACGAGGGGCTCTGGAAACACCATATATTTT. The whole variable domain, filled in from reference TRBV5-1 and TRBJ1-3, reads KAGVTQTPRYLIKTRGQQVTLSCSPISGHRSVSWYQQTPGQGLQFLFEYFSETQRNKGNFPGRFSGRQFSNSRSEMNVSTLELGDSALYLCASSLGTRGSGNTIYFGEGSWLTVV.